Listed here are 6 T cell receptor beta chains from one sample, sequenced in a study of cytomegalovirus exposure and HLA in healthy donors. The PCR contained 60 Vbeta and 13 Jbeta primers. Here immunoSEQ multiplex PCR was the method, and the copy in TCRdb shows in-frame clones only, minus some. This sample has around 140,000 clones; 65% to 80% occur once, and the top ten carry about 13%. The material sequenced was PBMCs. These receptors all come from a man aged 40-49 years in good health and CMV-seropositive.

The chain recombines TRBV7-2 with TRBJ2-5; 11 bases map to TRBD2. This CDR3 has 15 residues. Germline V gives CDR1 SGHTA, CDR2 FQGNSA. Trimming took 5 bases from V and 0 from J; bases not matched to a gene: 2. In DNA, the CDR3 is TGTGCCAGCAGCCGACTAGCGGGAAACCAAGAGACCCAGTACTTC. Protein sequence: CASSRLAGNQETQYF.

This clone appeared a single time. The chain is built from TRBV27 and TRBJ2-2, with 9 bases identical to TRBD2. Trimming cost V 3 bases and J 6 bases; bases outside gene matches: 5. CDR1 and CDR2 (germline): MNHEY, SMNVEV (reference sequence). This CDR3 region has 15 residues. CDR3 coding DNA: TGTGCCAGCAGTTTTGGCGGGAGGGCCCCCGGGGAGCTGTTTTTT. This sequence encodes CASSFGGRAPGELFF.

The chain combines TRBV21-1 with TRBJ1-5; TRBD1, the table's D call, lacks a check against the DNA. TRBV21-1 is given as a pseudogene. There are 21 residues in the CDR3. For the CDR3, the DNA is TGTGCCAGCAGCAAAGTGGAACCGACAGTCATGGATGGTGGTTCCGATCAGCCCCAGCATTTT. Its translation: CASSKVEPTVMDGGSDQPQHF.

The chain recombines TRBV29-1 with TRBJ1-2; D unresolved. V lost 4 bases to trimming and J lost 6 bases, with 9 bases between them. Germline V CDR1 and CDR2: SQVTM, ANQGSEA. This CDR3 spans 11 amino acids. The CDR3 DNA follows: TGCAGCGTTGGACTGGAGGATGGCTACACCTTC. This gives the protein CSVGLEDGYTF. Full variable domain (outside the CDR3, taken from reference TRBV29-1 and TRBJ1-2): SAVISQKPSRDICQRGTSLTIQCQVDSQVTMMFWYRQQPGQSLTLIATANQGSEATYESGFVIDKFPISRPNLTFSTLTVSNMSPEDSSIYLCSVGLEDGYTFGSGTRLTVV.

DNA of the CDR3: TGCAGCGTTGAAGTTCAGACTGGAAACACCATATATTTT. This sequence encodes CSVEVQTGNTIYF. The chain joins TRBV29-1 to TRBJ1-3; no firm D call. The V end was cut by 1 base, the J end by 2 bases, with 6 bases between. This CDR3 spans 13 amino acids. CDR1 and CDR2 (germline): SQVTM, ANQGSEA.

The rearrangement links TRBV6-5 to TRBJ2-3, with TRBD2 identical over 7 bases. CDR1 and CDR2 from the germline V gene are MNHEY and SVGAGI. This CDR3 is 11 amino acids long. V lost 8 bases to trimming and J lost 11 bases; unmatched junction nucleotides: 7. This CDR3 is CASLLARVQYF. CDR3 nucleotides: TGTGCCAGCCTACTAGCGAGGGTGCAGTATTTT.